The present TCR beta chain was sequenced within a study of T-cell memory formation after mild COVID-19. Whole-study context: TCR clusters were largely donor specific.

TCRdb passed the 5' RACE reads through MiXCR, listing each CDR3 protein once. This sample has about 340,000 distinct CDR3 sequences, with around 21% found just once. Findings and caveats of the study: Second-wave clones with a day 37 peak had unconfirmed SARS-CoV-2 specificity.

This clonotype was seen a few times. The antigen is undetermined. The germline V gene encodes CDR1 SGHVS and CDR2 FQNEAQ. This CDR3 region has 16 residues. J lost 5 bases, V lost 4 bases, and 4 bases had no gene match. The sample consisted of PBMCs or a T cell subset sorted from them (not recorded which). The receptor comes from an adult woman who had mild COVID-19 (a few samples of this study predate the infection). Cell type and time point are not known. This chain connects TRBV7-8 to TRBJ2-1; 14 bases are shared with TRBD2. In DNA form, the CDR3 reads TGTGCCAGCAGCTCAAAGGGACTAGCGGGAGACAATGAGCAGTTCTTC. It is translated as CASSSKGLAGDNEQFF.